A selection of T cell receptor beta chains follows, all from one sample in a study of T cells after posttransplantation cyclophosphamide. TCRdb keeps only in-frame clones here, not all; method: immunoSEQ multiplex PCR. In total the sample includes 40,000 to 45,000 clones, none of them seen once. Material: PBMCs. The receptors originated from a man aged 40-55 years in good health, CMV-negative, and a related stem cell transplant donor. Each CDR3 is given with its conserved first and last residue. The order of the fields is clone size, V gene, D gene, J gene, CDR3 protein, CDR3 DNA. A D gene is named only where the DNA matches it firmly. Clone size appears in some rows only: once, few, many, or a class for an expanded clone.

clone size: many
V gene: TRBV27
D gene: NA
J gene: TRBJ1-5
CDR3 protein: CASSATTNSNQPQHF
CDR3 DNA: TGTGCCAGCAGTGCCACAACAAATAGCAATCAGCCCCAGCATTTT

clone size: many
V gene: TRBV5-1
D gene: TRBD1
J gene: TRBJ2-5
CDR3 protein: CASSLEPGTVKETQYF
CDR3 DNA: TGCGCCAGCAGCTTGGAACCCGGGACAGTTAAAGAGACCCAGTACTTC

clone size: many
V gene: TRBV19
D gene: NA
J gene: TRBJ2-7
CDR3 protein: CASSAGVNEQYF
CDR3 DNA: TGTGCCAGTAGTGCAGGGGTAAACGAGCAGTACTTC

clone size: NA
V gene: TRBV9
D gene: NA
J gene: TRBJ2-1
CDR3 protein: CASSEGTGTPWDEQFF
CDR3 DNA: TGTGCCAGCAGCGAGGGGACCGGGACTCCCTGGGATGAGCAGTTCTTC

clone size: few
V gene: TRBV18
D gene: TRBD1
J gene: TRBJ1-2
CDR3 protein: CASSPGQGYGYTF
CDR3 DNA: TGTGCCAGCTCCCCGGGACAGGGCTATGGCTACACCTTC

clone size: many
V gene: TRBV15
D gene: NA
J gene: TRBJ2-1
CDR3 protein: CATSRTSFSSYNEQFF
CDR3 DNA: TGTGCCACCAGCCGGACTTCTTTTAGCTCCTACAATGAGCAGTTCTTC

clone size: many
V gene: TRBV5-5
D gene: NA
J gene: TRBJ2-1
CDR3 protein: CASSFGGPNSYNEQFF
CDR3 DNA: TGTGCCAGCAGCTTTGGGGGCCCAAACTCCTACAATGAGCAGTTCTTC

clone size: many
V gene: TRBV19
D gene: TRBD1
J gene: TRBJ1-6
CDR3 protein: CASHTATGTNSPLHF
CDR3 DNA: TGTGCCAGTCATACGGCGACAGGGACTAATTCACCCCTCCACTTT

clone size: many
V gene: TRBV5-1
D gene: NA
J gene: TRBJ1-2
CDR3 protein: CASSPQGVGGYTF
CDR3 DNA: TGCGCCAGCAGCCCCCAAGGGGTAGGTGGCTACACCTTC

clone size: many
V gene: TRBV4-2
D gene: NA
J gene: TRBJ1-5
CDR3 protein: CASSQEDSYNQPQHF
CDR3 DNA: TGTGCCAGCAGCCAAGAGGACAGCTACAATCAGCCCCAGCATTTT

clone size: many
V gene: TRBV10-3
D gene: TRBD2
J gene: TRBJ2-7
CDR3 protein: CAISAGLAGGEQYF
CDR3 DNA: TGTGCCATCAGTGCGGGGCTAGCGGGGGGCGAGCAGTACTTC

clone size: many
V gene: TRBV10-1
D gene: TRBD1
J gene: TRBJ2-2
CDR3 protein: CASSGQGTGELFF
CDR3 DNA: TGCGCCAGCAGTGGACAGGGCACCGGGGAGCTGTTTTTT